This T cell receptor beta chain was observed in a study of T cells in localized non-small cell lung cancer. Study-wide results and caveats: Longer overall survival was seen with higher T cell density measured in blood. Uninvolved adjacent lung showed higher T cell clonality than tumor. Within adjacent lung there appeared a median about 54 of the top 100 tumor clones.

A note on this clone: Antigen unknown.

The germline V gene encodes CDR1 SEHNR and CDR2 FQNEAQ (reference sequence). The CDR3 loop spans 17 amino acids. V lost 2 bases, J lost 12 bases, and 18 bases stayed unmatched. Clones were read by immunoSEQ multiplex PCR, and TCRdb kept only the in-frame ones, dropping some. The table has 30,000 to 35,000 clones, 88% seen once. The chain has TRBV7-9 and TRBJ2-1; TRBD2 agrees at 8 bases. The clonotype was recovered from a woman between 40 and 69 years old with stage I lung adenocarcinoma. The source was peripheral blood, collected before any cancer treatment. The chain's CDR3 is CASSLSVGGEMIGAQFF. In DNA form, the CDR3 reads TGTGCCAGCAGCTTATCCGTCGGGGGGGAGATGATAGGGGCGCAGTTCTTC.